The 16 T cell receptor beta chains presented below share a single source sample, sequenced in a study of regulatory and conventional T cells in RAG deficiency. Profiled with immunoSEQ multiplex PCR; TCRdb holds only in-frame clones, not every one. The sample includes 32,000 or so clones, about 88% seen only once; the top ten take approximately 13%. The sample was also reused in another study, on regulatory T cells. This second study says: The PCR used 52 TRBV and 13 TRBJ primers.

The sequencing sample was made of CD8+ T cells sorted from blood. Source of these receptors: a human donor in good health.

The chain is built from TRBV5-6 and TRBJ1-6; D gene ambiguous. CDR3 length: 13 amino acids. Looked up from germline, CDR1 is SGHDT and CDR2 is YYEEEE. Trimming cost V 0 bases and J 10 bases, with 8 bases left between them. CDR3 sequence reads: CASSLDPESPLHF. The DNA for the CDR3 is TGTGCCAGCAGCTTGGATCCAGAATCACCCCTCCACTTT.

This clone has just a few counts. The J gene is TRBJ2-2, the V gene TRBV5-6; D is undetermined. This CDR3 spans 13 amino acids. The V end was cut by 0 bases, the J end by 4 bases, with 4 bases between. Germline assignment: CDR1 SGHDT and CDR2 YYEEEE. The CDR3: CASSLVSTGELFF. CDR3 sequence (DNA): TGTGCCAGCAGCTTGGTGTCCACCGGGGAGCTGTTTTTT.

V usage is TRBV28 and J usage is TRBJ2-7, with unresolved D. This CDR3 has 11 residues. Germline CDR1 and CDR2: MDHEN and SYDVKM. The V end was cut by 5 bases, the J end by 7 bases, with 9 bases between. In DNA, the CDR3 is TGTGCCAGCAGTCTCTACGGAGAGCAGTACTTC. It is translated as CASSLYGEQYF.

This clone is deemed medium-sized (0.01 to 0.1%). The chain joins TRBV9 to TRBJ2-7; 8 nucleotides align to TRBD2. The CDR3 spans 16 residues. Losses at the gene ends were 0 bases for V and 3 bases for J; bases not matched to a gene: 8. CDR1 and CDR2 from the germline V gene are SGDLS and YYNGEE. The CDR3 nucleotides read TGTGCCAGCAGCGTAGTGACCGGGACTAGGTGCTACGAGCAGTACTTC. This encodes CASSVVTGTRCYEQYF.

The chain employs TRBV13 and TRBJ2-5; D perhaps matches TRBD2 (6 bases). The end of the DNA is better explained by TRBJ2-7, so the J call may be wrong. CDR3 size: 13 residues. Per germline, CDR1 PRHDT and CDR2 FYEKMQ (reference sequence). CDR3 sequence (DNA): TGTGCCAGCAGCTTAACTAGCCCCTACGAGCAGTACTTC. It codes for CASSLTSPYEQYF.

This sequence joins TRBV6-5 and TRBJ1-4, with D uncertain. CDR1 and CDR2 (germline): MNHEY, SVGAGI. Trimming pared 0 bases from V and 4 bases from J, leaving 9 bases between. This CDR3 is 15 amino acids long. CDR3 protein: CASSYSKIINEKLFF. CDR3 in DNA: TGTGCCAGCAGTTACTCGAAAATAATTAATGAAAAACTGTTTTTT.

The chain uses TRBV18 and TRBJ2-7, with D hard to call. Between the trimmed V and J ends, which lost 6 bases and 1 base, there was a span of 7 bases. Germline CDR1 reads KGHSH; CDR2 reads LQKENI. This CDR3 comprises 12 residues. CDR3 protein: CASSPESYEQYF. Written as DNA, the CDR3 is TGTGCCAGCTCGCCAGAGTCCTACGAGCAGTACTTC.

This CDR3 reads CASTVGGRGRNYTDTQYF. CDR3 coding DNA: TGTGCCAGCACGGTGGGGGGCCGGGGAAGAAACTACACAGATACGCAGTATTTT. The rearrangement links TRBV21-1 to TRBJ2-3. TRBV21-1 corresponds to a pseudogene. This CDR3 has 18 residues.

The chain is built from TRBV20-1 and TRBJ1-2, with D uncertain. The CDR3 has 10 residues. CDR1 is DFQATT and CDR2 is SNEGSKA in the germline V gene (reference sequence). V lost 6 bases and J 6 bases, leaving 8 bases between the germline ends. DNA of the CDR3: TGCAGTGCCCCACAAAATGGCTACACCTTC. Translation: CSAPQNGYTF.

V gene TRBV23-1 combines with J gene TRBJ2-1; TRBD1 might be the D (5 bases). TRBV23-1 has ORF status, its function being uncertain. V lost 4 bases, J lost 0 bases, and 13 bases lay in between. The CDR3 length is 16 residues. Here the CDR3 reads CASSLYSDSSYNEQFF. The CDR3 DNA reads as TGCGCCAGCAGTCTATACAGTGACAGCTCCTACAATGAGCAGTTCTTC.

V gene TRBV30 combines with J gene TRBJ1-2; 7 nucleotides agree with TRBD1. This CDR3 spans 14 amino acids. Per the germline V gene, CDR1 is GTSNPN and CDR2 is SVGIG (reference sequence). V shed 2 bases, J shed 4 bases, and the junction held 7 bases outside the gene matches. CDR3 bases: TGTGCCTGGAGTACAGGGGTTTCGGTCTATGGCTACACCTTC. As protein: CAWSTGVSVYGYTF. Combining the CDR3 with reference TRBV30 and TRBJ1-2 gives the whole variable domain SQTIHQWPATLVQPVGSPLSLECTVEGTSNPNLYWYRQAAGRGLQLLFYSVGIGQISSEVPQNLSASRPQDRQFILSSKKLLLSDSGFYLCAWSTGVSVYGYTFGSGTRLTVV.

The gene calls are TRBV11-2 and TRBJ2-1, with 8 bases identical to TRBD2. This CDR3 contains 16 residues. V was clipped by 2 bases and J by 7 bases; unmatched bases: 10. The germline CDR1 and CDR2 sequences are SGHAT and FQNNGV. CDR3 coding DNA: TGTGCCAGCAGCTTAACTACGGCGGGGGGAGTGAATGAGCAGTTCTTC. This codes for CASSLTTAGGVNEQFF.

The CDR3 coding sequence is TGTGCCAGCAGTCCGGGACACAACTACGAGCAGTACTTC. Its translation is CASSPGHNYEQYF. The rearrangement uses TRBV6-5 and TRBJ2-7; tentative D call: TRBD1 (6 bases). The CDR3 totals 13 residues. V lost 5 bases and J lost 3, with 11 bases in between. CDR1 MNHEY and CDR2 SVGAGI come from the germline V gene.

The V gene is TRBV10-3, the J gene TRBJ1-5, with 7 bases fitting TRBD1. CDR1 is ENHRY and CDR2 is SYGVKD in the germline V gene. This CDR3 has 14 amino acids. V gave up 1 base and J gave up 4 bases; unmatched junction bases: 1. CDR3 in amino acids: CAISELQGNQPQHF. The CDR3, as DNA: TGTGCCATCAGTGAGTTACAGGGGAATCAGCCCCAGCATTTT.

This chain uses TRBV18 with TRBJ1-2, with 7 positions matching TRBD1. The CDR3 has 14 residues. Germline V gene sequence: CDR1 KGHSH, CDR2 LQKENI. V lost 5 bases and J lost 4; bases outside the gene matches: 7. The CDR3 bases are TGTGCCAGCTCATCCGGGACAGATTTCTATGGCTACACCTTC. It yields the protein CASSSGTDFYGYTF.

The chain links TRBV7-6 to TRBJ2-7; TRBD2 is a possible D gene (5 bases). V lost 5 bases and J 4 bases, leaving 15 bases between the germline ends. Germline V lookup: CDR1 SGHVS, CDR2 FNYEAQ. The CDR3 totals 14 residues. This CDR3 reads CASSPPDSYYEQYF. For the CDR3, the DNA is TGTGCCAGCAGCCCCCCGGACTCCTATTACGAGCAGTACTTC.